This TCR beta chain was recovered during a study of shared clonotypes between healthy human individuals (dated by TCRdb to 2018 to 2021). Study-level background: The cohort included a few men and a couple of women between 18 and 49 years of age. Per donor, three plates each were used for CD4 naive and CD4 memory, two for CD8 naive, and one for CD8 memory. To increase sequencing depth and limit assay-specific biases, different laboratories used diverse techniques to prepare libraries and sequence TCR repertoires. Between about 0.85 and 9.5 billion PBMCs per donor were obtained by leukapheresis. To estimate repertoire size and how much clonotypes are shared between individuals, the study performed deep sequencing of blood TCR repertoires from roughly five healthy adults.

For this clone: Its antigen is still unknown. No base qualities exist here, and no much larger clone lies one base off it. Other nucleotide sequences in the sample specify the same CDR3.

Using the deep immunoSEQ assay, TCR CDR3 regions were amplified from genomic DNA by multiplex PCR. Extracted genomic DNA from each cell subset was spread evenly across all wells of several immunoSEQ 96-well plates, with each plate serving as a replicate. Each replicate PCR for sorted subsets received about 200 ng genomic DNA, equal to tens of thousands of T cell genomes. Purified libraries were measured with a Qubit 3.0 fluorometer, size-checked on a Bioanalyzer 2100, and measured again with the KAPA Library Quantification kit. Each immunoSEQ 96-well plate was sequenced on its own single-read 150-cycle Illumina NextSeq 550 flow cell. The authors processed their data as follows. Because only junctional sequences without quality scores were contained in the immunoSEQ output, filtering matching that applied to full-length reads could not be performed. Sequences were annotated with PyIR, a Python wrapper for IgBLAST v1.9, and V/J genes and CDR3 were assigned using IMGT germline references. Reads were filtered out if the reads had weak V/J assignments (E-value above 1e-6), no CDR3, stop codons, out-of-frame junctions, or ambiguous translated residues. A V3J clonotype was defined by an identical inferred V gene, J gene, and CDR3 amino acid sequence. Percentage overlap between repertoires was calculated by dividing the number of shared unique clonotypes by the size of the smaller repertoire. Repertoire richness was assessed with RTK rarefaction, the Chao1 estimator, and Recon v2.1 estimates of unobserved clonotypes. For all TCRbeta clonotypes obtained by the gDNA method from a few donors, generation probabilities were computed with OLGA. The immuneACCESS repertoire file appears here via TCRdb, limited to in-frame rearrangements. These files lack a portion of the clones; in checked studies, under half of the deficit traces to unresolved V genes, and the cause of the others is not known. That table is the source of V, J and clone size, and D and trimming were worked out from the DNA. Present in this sample are hundreds of thousands of clones, just under 97% of which were seen just once. 0.1% to 0.11% of the sample is in the top ten clones.

Overall study results and their limits: Larger estimated clonotype richness was generally found for naive subsets than for memory subsets. Rarefaction of sorted-subset datasets indicated incomplete sequencing despite the large sequencing depth. Pairwise subsampling led to the expectation that sequencing depth would affect the degree of clonotype sharing among donors. Because the study included a small number of donors, the genetic and exposure-history diversity represented was limited. About 5% of naive CD4, 3.5% of naive CD8, around 2.3% of memory CD4, and 0.4% of memory CD8 clonotypes were shared across four donors. Compared with non-shared clonotypes, clonotypes shared by all four sorted-subset donors had higher generation probabilities. Sampling was restricted to blood, and TCR repertoires in tissues likely differ from the TCR repertoires found in blood.

CD8 naive samples were obtained by positive selection for CCR7 among CD45RO-negative cells, yielding a CD45RA+CCR7+ population from which TemRA cells were excluded. The donors were healthy, HIV-negative adults who had no recently reported acute infections or vaccinations. Every donor was a Caucasian adult residing in Nashville, Tennessee, USA. Blood was obtained by leukapheresis, after which PBMCs were separated by Ficoll-Histopaque density gradient centrifugation and cryopreserved in liquid nitrogen vapor phase. Analytical flow cytometry was used to check the purity and quantity of every magnetically sorted T cell population. From each sorted fraction, genomic DNA was isolated and quantified by UV absorbance on a Nanodrop 2000c. There are 14 amino acids in the CDR3, from cysteine to phenylalanine inclusive. Solely the CDR3 DNA is kept, with 42 bases framed from the first base. The germline V and J ends show losses of 4 bases and 2 bases respectively, and no gene match explains 1 base of the junction. CDR1 and CDR2 are read off the germline V gene (reference sequence) as PRHDT and FYEKMQ.

The rearranged chain carries TRBV13 and TRBJ2-7, with TRBD1 identical over 11 junction bases. The clonotype originates from a woman aged 25 to 45 in good health. Specimen: naive CD8+ T cells sorted from blood. Interpreted using the paper, the cell subset or site label stands for: CD45RA+CCR7+. The CDR3 has the sequence CASSWGQGAYEQYF. The DNA sequence follows: TGTGCCAGCAGCTGGGGACAGGGGGCCTACGAGCAGTACTTC.